Listed here is a single T cell receptor beta chain. Germline V lookup: CDR1 LGHNA, CDR2 YSLEER. This CDR3 is built from 13 residues. Trimming cost V 0 bases and J 6 bases, with 8 bases left between them. These data come from a study of early stage breast cancer tumors. Study-level background: Invasive lobular carcinomas made up about 30% of the 12 ER+/PR+/HER2- tumors.

Here immunoSEQ multiplex PCR was the method, and the copy in TCRdb shows in-frame clones only, minus some. Of approximately 48,000 clones in the sample, about 90% were seen once. The sequence was collected from a person aged 65 to 85 with breast cancer. Material for sequencing was blood. The chain combines TRBV4-3 with TRBJ1-2, with a weak D call TRBD1 (5 bases). The CDR3 here is CASSQEGGNGYTF. CDR3 coding DNA: TGCGCCAGCAGCCAAGAGGGGGGAAATGGCTACACCTTC.